The entry below gives a single T cell receptor beta chain sequence along with its context. This clonotype has more than one count but fewer than ten. Its antigen target is currently unknown. Per-base qualities were not stored, and no clone one base away is much larger. The sample belongs to a study of T cells after yellow fever vaccination (dated by TCRdb to about 2019). For the study in its entirety: Libraries from fractions with low cell numbers were prepared with the SMART-Seq v4 Ultra Low Input RNA kit. The cohort comprised two healthy male donors, one aged 18 to 30 and one aged 30 to 40 years. To follow T-cell clones before and after both primary and booster YFV17D yellow fever vaccination, bulk TCR alpha and beta repertoires underwent longitudinal sequencing. Blood was drawn at multiple timepoints before and after primary and secondary immunization, with bulk PBMC replicates and cell subsets isolated. What the work shows at the level of the full study, not this receptor alone: A small fraction of clonotypes appeared in both the CD4 and CD8 compartments, likely as a result of convergent recombination. Because abundant contaminating clonotypes from the bulk population could be contained in FACS-sorted repertoires, computational filtering was required. Most clones expanded after primary vaccination (96% of CD4 and around 88% of CD8) were re-detected after the booster, suggesting that broad memory maintenance occurred. The secondary T-cell response was weaker than the primary response but faster, peaking on day 5 instead of day 15. Because the study included only a couple of donors, the extent to which the findings can be generalized is limited.

The treatment or condition label, as the study defines it: live attenuated yellow fever vaccine strain. At each blood-draw timepoint, two biological replicates of bulk PBMCs were collected. A standard Ficoll-Paque protocol was used to isolate PBMCs from peripheral blood. TriZol was used to extract RNA from bulk PBMCs, CD4 and CD8 fractions, and dextramer-positive and dextramer-negative fractions. TCR cDNA was made using 5'RACE template switching, a step that added a universal primer site and unique molecular identifiers. Priming of cDNA synthesis was performed from both the TCR alpha and TCR beta constant segments. Two PCR steps were used to amplify libraries, with sample barcodes and sequencing adapters being added in the second step. Sequencing of libraries was performed on Illumina HiSeq 2500 (2x100 bp) or NovaSeq (2x150 bp). The authors' pipeline ran thus. MIGEC was used to demultiplex reads and collapse the reads into UMI consensus sequences, and MiXCR was used for V(D)J alignment. Clonotypes responding to the vaccine were identified with edgeR on replicate PBMC samples, with the criteria of FDR below 0.01 and a log2 fold change above 5 up to day 15. Each bulk clonotype received a CD4 or CD8 identity based on whether the sequenced CD4 or CD8 repertoire contained that clonotype at higher abundance. The public sequencing data were trimmed at Q25 with fastp and processed into clonotypes with MiXCR by TCRdb, which kept only in-frame beta chains. Entries are consolidated by CDR3 protein sequence, retaining the most common genes and DNA. The V and J calls and clone size are TCRdb's, not the authors'. The sample yields around 610,000 distinct CDR3 sequences; approximately 13% were counted once. In total, the top ten clones hold over 12% of the sample.

Reading the germline V gene gives CDR1 MNHEY and CDR2 SVGAGI. The CDR3, from cysteine to phenylalanine, totals 14 residues. The only DNA kept is the CDR3, 42 bases in frame from the first base. Here V drops 2 bases and J drops 8 bases, and the junction holds 3 bases not matched to any gene. Sequenced here: PBMCs, sampled on the day of the yellow fever booster vaccination. The chain joins TRBV6-5 to TRBJ2-1; 10 central bases correspond to TRBD2. This TCR was recovered from a man aged 25-40 years who received the YFV17D yellow fever vaccine. The bases read TGTGCCAGCAGTTACGAGCGGGAGGGCTATGAGCAGTTCTTC. Translated, this gives CASSYEREGYEQFF.